This T cell receptor (beta chain) was captured by sequencing in a study of identical twins. TCRdb re-analysed the 5' RACE reads in MiXCR, keeping a single row per CDR3 protein. The table shows about 340,000 distinct CDR3 sequences, with about 12% occurring only once. In addition, the sample was reused for a study of yellow fever vaccine responses in identical twins.

What was sequenced was CD8+ T cells sorted from blood. This clonotype was obtained from a woman between 18 and 29 years old in good health.

The CDR3 bases are TGTGCTAGTGTCGAGCGGGAGGGCCCGCGAACCGGGGAGCTGTTTTTT. This codes for CASVEREGPRTGELFF. The chain links TRBV12-5 to TRBJ2-2; 10 bases fit TRBD2. V dropped 7 bases and J dropped 5; count of bases not matched to a gene: 10. Germline values: CDR1 LGHNT, CDR2 FRNRAP. The CDR3 covers 16 residues.